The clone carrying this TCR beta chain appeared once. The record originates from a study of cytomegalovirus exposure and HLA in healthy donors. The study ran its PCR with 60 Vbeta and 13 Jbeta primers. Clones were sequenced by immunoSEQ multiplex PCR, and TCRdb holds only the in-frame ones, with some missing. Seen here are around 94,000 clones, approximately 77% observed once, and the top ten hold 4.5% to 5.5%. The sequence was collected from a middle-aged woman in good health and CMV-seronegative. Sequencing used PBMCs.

CDR3 nucleotides: TGTGCCAGCAGTTCATGGCAGGGTCCTTCCTCTGGAAACACCATATATTTT. Its protein is CASSSWQGPSSGNTIYF. V and J are TRBV27 and TRBJ1-3; D is possibly TRBD1 (5 bases). Germline assignment: CDR1 MNHEY and CDR2 SMNVEV (reference sequence). The CDR3 has 17 residues. V lost 4 bases, J lost 0 bases, and 16 bases lay in between.